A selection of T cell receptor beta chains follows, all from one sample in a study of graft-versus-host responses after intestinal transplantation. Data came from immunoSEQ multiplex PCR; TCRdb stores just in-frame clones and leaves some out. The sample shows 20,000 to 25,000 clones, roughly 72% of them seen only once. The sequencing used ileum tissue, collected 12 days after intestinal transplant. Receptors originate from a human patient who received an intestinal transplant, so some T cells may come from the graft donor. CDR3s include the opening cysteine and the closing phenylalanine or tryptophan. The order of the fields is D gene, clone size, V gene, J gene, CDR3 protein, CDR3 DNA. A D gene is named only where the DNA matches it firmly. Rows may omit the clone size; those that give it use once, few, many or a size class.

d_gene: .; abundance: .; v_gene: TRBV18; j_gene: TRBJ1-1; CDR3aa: CASSPLDSHTEAFF; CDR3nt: TGTGCCAGCTCACCCCTGGACAGTCACACTGAAGCTTTCTTT
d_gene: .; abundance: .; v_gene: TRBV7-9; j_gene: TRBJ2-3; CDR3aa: CASSLMLSGPQYF; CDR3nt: TGTGCCAGCAGCTTAATGCTGTCAGGGCCGCAGTATTTT
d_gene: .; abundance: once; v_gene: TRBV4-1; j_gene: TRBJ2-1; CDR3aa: CASSHLAGNEQFF; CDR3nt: TGCGCCAGCAGCCACCTCGCAGGGAATGAGCAGTTCTTC
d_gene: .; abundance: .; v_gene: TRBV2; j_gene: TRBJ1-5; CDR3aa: CARPGGARQPQHF; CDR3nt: TGTGCCAGACCGGGAGGGGCCCGTCAGCCCCAGCATTTT
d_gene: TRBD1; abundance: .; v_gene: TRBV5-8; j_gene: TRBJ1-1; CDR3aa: CASTQQGTMNTEAFF; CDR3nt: TGTGCCAGCACCCAACAGGGGACCATGAACACTGAAGCTTTCTTT
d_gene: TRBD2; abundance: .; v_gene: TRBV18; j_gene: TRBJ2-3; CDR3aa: CASSPLAGADTQYF; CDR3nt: TGTGCCAGCTCACCTTTAGCGGGGGCAGATACGCAGTATTTT
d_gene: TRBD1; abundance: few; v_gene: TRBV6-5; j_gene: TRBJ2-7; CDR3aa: CASGTGGSEQYF; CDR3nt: TGTGCCAGCGGGACAGGGGGTTCCGAGCAGTACTTC
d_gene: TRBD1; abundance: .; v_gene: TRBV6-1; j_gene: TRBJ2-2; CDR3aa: CASSEARTGGRVLFF; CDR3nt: TGTGCCAGCAGTGAAGCCAGGACAGGGGGGAGAGTGCTGTTTTTT
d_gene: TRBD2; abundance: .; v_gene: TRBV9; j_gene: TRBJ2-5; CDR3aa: CASSVEVAGEQETQYF; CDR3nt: TGTGCCAGCAGCGTAGAGGTAGCGGGGGAACAAGAGACCCAGTACTTC
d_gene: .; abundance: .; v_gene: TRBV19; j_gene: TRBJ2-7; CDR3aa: CASSPGHPYEQYF; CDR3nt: TGTGCCAGTAGCCCGGGACACCCGTACGAGCAGTACTTC
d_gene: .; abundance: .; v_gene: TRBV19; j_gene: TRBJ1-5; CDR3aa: CATSSGSRPGNQPQHF; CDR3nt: TGTGCCACCTCATCCGGGTCTCGGCCAGGGAATCAGCCCCAGCATTTT
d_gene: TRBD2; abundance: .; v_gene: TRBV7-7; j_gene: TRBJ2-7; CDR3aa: CASSLGPPGLAVEQYF; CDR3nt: TGTGCTAGCAGCTTAGGGCCACCGGGACTAGCGGTCGAGCAGTACTTC
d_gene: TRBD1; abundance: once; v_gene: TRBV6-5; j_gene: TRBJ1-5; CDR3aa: CASSPGQANQPQHF; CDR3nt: TGTGCCAGCAGCCCAGGACAGGCTAATCAGCCCCAGCATTTT
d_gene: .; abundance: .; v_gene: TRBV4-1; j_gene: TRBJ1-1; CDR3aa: CASRESRGNTEAFF; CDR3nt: TGCGCCAGCAGGGAAAGCCGGGGGAACACTGAAGCTTTCTTT
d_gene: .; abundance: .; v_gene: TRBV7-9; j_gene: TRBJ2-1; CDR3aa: CASSRSGVNEQFF; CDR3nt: TGTGCCAGCAGCCGGTCGGGAGTCAATGAGCAGTTCTTC
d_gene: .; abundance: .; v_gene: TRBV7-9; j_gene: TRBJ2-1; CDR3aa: CASGGYHGSSYNEQFF; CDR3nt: TGTGCCAGTGGGGGGTACCACGGTAGCTCCTACAATGAGCAGTTCTTC
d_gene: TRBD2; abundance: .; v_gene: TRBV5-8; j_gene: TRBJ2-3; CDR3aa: CASSLAVLAGELDTQYF; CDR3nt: TGTGCCAGCAGCTTGGCCGTCCTAGCGGGGGAGTTAGATACGCAGTATTTT
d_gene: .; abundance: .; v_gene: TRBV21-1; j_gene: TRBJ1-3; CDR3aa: CASSPKGNTIYF; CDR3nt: TGTGCCAGCAGCCCCAAAGGAAACACCATATATTTT
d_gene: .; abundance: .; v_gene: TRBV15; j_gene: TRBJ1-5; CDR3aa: CATSREQVDSNQPQHF; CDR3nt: TGTGCCACCAGCAGAGAGCAGGTAGATAGCAATCAGCCCCAGCATTTT
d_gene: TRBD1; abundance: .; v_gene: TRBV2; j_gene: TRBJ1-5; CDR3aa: CASKVQGAEGHQPQHF; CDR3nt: TGTGCCAGCAAAGTACAGGGGGCGGAGGGTCATCAGCCCCAGCATTTT
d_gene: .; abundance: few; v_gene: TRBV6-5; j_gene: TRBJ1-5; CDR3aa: CASSWTGGDNQPQHF; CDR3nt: TGTGCCAGCAGCTGGACCGGAGGGGACAATCAGCCCCAGCATTTT
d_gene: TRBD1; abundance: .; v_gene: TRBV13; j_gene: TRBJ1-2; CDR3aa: CASSGDRGVGGYTF; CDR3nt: TGTGCCAGCAGCGGCGACAGGGGGGTGGGCGGCTACACCTTC
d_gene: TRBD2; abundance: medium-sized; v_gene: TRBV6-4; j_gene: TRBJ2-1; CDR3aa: CASSAGRDSYNEQFF; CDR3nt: TGTGCCAGCAGTGCCGGGAGGGACTCCTACAATGAGCAGTTCTTC
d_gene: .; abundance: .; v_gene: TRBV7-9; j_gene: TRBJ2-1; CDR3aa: CASSLGSDEQFF; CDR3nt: TGTGCCAGCAGCTTGGGTAGCGATGAGCAGTTCTTC
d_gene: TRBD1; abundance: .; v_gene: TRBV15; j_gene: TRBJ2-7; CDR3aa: CATSRGTGGTYEQYF; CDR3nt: TGTGCCACCAGCAGAGGGACAGGGGGAACCTACGAGCAGTACTTC
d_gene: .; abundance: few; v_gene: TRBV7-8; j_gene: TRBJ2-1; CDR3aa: CASGGSSYNEQFF; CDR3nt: TGTGCCTCTGGGGGGAGCTCCTACAATGAGCAGTTCTTC
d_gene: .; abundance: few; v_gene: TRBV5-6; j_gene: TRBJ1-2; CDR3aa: CASSLQGAGYTF; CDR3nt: TGTGCCAGCAGCTTGCAGGGCGCCGGCTACACCTTC
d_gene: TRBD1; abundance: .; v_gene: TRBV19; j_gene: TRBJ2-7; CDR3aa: CASSYGTAYEQYF; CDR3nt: TGTGCCAGTAGTTACGGGACAGCCTACGAGCAGTACTTC
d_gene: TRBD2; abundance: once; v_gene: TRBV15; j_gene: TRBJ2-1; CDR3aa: CATSRVLAGLAGGRNEQFF; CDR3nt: TGTGCCACCAGCAGAGTTTTGGCGGGACTAGCGGGGGGGCGGAATGAGCAGTTCTTC
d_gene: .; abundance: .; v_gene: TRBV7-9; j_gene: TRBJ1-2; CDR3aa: CASSWERDRPFYGYTF; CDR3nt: TGTGCCAGCAGCTGGGAGCGGGACCGACCCTTTTATGGCTACACCTTC
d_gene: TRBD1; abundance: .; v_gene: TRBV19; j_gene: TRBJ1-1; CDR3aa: CASSATGGWTEAFF; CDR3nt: TGTGCCAGTAGTGCCACAGGGGGTTGGACTGAAGCTTTCTTT
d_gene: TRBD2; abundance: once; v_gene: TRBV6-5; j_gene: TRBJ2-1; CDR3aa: CASSSPTSVNEQFF; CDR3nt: TGTGCCAGCAGTTCCCCGACTAGCGTCAATGAGCAGTTCTTC
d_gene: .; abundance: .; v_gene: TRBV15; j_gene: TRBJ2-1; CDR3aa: CATSSGGYNEQFF; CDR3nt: TGTGCCACCAGCAGTGGGGGGTACAATGAGCAGTTCTTC
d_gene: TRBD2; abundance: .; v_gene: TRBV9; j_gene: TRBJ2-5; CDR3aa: CASSLAGGPETQYF; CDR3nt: TGTGCCAGCAGCTTAGCGGGGGGGCCCGAGACCCAGTACTTC
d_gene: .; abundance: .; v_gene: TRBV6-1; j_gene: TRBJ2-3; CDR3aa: CASRKSLTDTQYF; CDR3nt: TGTGCCAGCAGGAAGTCCCTAACAGATACGCAGTATTTT
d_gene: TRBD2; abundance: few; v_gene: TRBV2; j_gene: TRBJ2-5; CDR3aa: CASRSGAQETQYF; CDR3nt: TGTGCCAGCCGTAGCGGGGCCCAAGAGACCCAGTACTTC
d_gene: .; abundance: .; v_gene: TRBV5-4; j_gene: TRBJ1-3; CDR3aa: CASSLGASSGNTIYF; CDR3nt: TGTGCCAGCAGCTTGGGCGCGAGCTCTGGAAACACCATATATTTT
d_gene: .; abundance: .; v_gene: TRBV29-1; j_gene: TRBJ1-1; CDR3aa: CSVEEGGRTEAFF; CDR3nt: TGCAGCGTTGAAGAGGGGGGACGGACTGAAGCTTTCTTT
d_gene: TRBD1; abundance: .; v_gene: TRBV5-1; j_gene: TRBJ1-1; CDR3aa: CASSLGQGARAFF; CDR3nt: TGCGCCAGCAGCCTGGGACAGGGGGCCAGGGCTTTCTTT
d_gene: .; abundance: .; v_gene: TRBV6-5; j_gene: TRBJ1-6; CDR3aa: CASSLYRGPLSPLHF; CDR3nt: TGTGCCAGCAGTCTATACCGGGGTCCGTTGTCACCCCTCCACTTT
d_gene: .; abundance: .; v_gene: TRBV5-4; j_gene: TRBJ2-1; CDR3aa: CASEQNRGLAYNEQFF; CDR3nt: TGTGCCAGCGAACAAAACAGGGGACTAGCCTACAATGAGCAGTTCTTC